This T cell receptor (beta chain) was profiled in a study of blood T cell repertoires in COVID-19. Study overall: Donors in the United States, Italy and Spain gave samples during acute or convalescent COVID-19. Nucleic acid was either cDNA or gDNA, and it came from T cells, B-cell-depleted T cells, or PBMCs.

In the authors' workflow: Counts of nucleated cells, estimated from reference gene primer amplification, were obtained. This table comes from immunoSEQ multiplex PCR, and its TCRdb copy is limited to in-frame clones, with some not included. The V and J calls and clone size are taken from that table; D and trimming were inferred from the DNA. The sample lists fewer than 350,000 clones, approximately 90% seen once, with 6% to 7% in the top ten. In Seattle, patients joined the study during active infection and were tracked longitudinally. This CDR3 is built from 13 residues. Trimming pared 6 bases from V and 2 bases from J, leaving 8 bases between. Germline lookup yields CDR1 SQVTM and CDR2 ANQGSEA.

The gene calls are TRBV29-1 and TRBJ2-6; possible D gene TRBD2, 6 bases. The sequence was collected from a woman in her twenties or thirties with COVID-19, enrolled during active disease. Specimen: peripheral blood. CDR3 bases: TGCAGCGTCCAGCGGGCTGGGGCCAACGTCCTGACTTTC. It encodes CSVQRAGANVLTF.